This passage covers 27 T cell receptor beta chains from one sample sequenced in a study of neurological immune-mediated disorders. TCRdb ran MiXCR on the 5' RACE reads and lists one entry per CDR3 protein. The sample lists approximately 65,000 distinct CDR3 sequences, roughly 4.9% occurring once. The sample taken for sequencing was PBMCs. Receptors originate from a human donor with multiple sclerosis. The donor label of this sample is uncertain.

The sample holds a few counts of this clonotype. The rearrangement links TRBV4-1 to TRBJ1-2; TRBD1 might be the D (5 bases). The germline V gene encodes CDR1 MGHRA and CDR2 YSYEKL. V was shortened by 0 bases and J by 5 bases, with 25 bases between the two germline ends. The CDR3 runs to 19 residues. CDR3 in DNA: TGCGCCAGCAGCCAAGATTTAGTTCGCGCACAGGCACTTAATTATGGCTACACCTTC. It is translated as CASSQDLVRAQALNYGYTF.

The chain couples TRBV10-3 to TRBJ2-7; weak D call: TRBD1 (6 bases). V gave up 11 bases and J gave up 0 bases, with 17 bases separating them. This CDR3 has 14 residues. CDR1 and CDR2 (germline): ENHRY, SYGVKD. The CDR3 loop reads CARSPTGSSYEQYF. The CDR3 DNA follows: TGTGCCCGGAGCCCTACAGGGAGCTCCTACGAGCAGTACTTC.

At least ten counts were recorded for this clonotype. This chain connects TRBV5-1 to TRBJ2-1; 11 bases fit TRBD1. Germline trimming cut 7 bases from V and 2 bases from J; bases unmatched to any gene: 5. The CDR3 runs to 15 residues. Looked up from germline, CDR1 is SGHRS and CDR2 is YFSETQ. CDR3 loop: CASGPGQGAYNEQFF. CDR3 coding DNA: TGCGCCAGCGGCCCGGGACAGGGGGCCTACAATGAGCAGTTCTTC.

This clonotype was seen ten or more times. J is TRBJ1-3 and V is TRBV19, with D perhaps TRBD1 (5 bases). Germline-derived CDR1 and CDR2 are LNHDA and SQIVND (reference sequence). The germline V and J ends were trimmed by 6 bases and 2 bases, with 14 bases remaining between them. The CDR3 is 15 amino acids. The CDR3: CASSIRGTTGNTIYF. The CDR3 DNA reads TGTGCCAGTAGCATCCGGGGCACAACTGGAAACACCATATATTTT.

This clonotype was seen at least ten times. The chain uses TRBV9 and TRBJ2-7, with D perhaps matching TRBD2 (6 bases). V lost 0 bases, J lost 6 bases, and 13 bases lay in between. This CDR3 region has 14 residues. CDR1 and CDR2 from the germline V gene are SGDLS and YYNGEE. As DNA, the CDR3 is TGTGCCAGCAGCGTAGGCGATTTGGAGGGCGAGCAGTACTTC. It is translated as CASSVGDLEGEQYF. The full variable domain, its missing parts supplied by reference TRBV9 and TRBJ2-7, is DSGVTQTPKHLITATGQRVTLRCSPRSGDLSVYWYQQSLDQGLQFLIQYYNGEERAKGNILERFSAQQFPDLHSELNLSSLELGDSALYFCASSVGDLEGEQYFGPGTRLTVT.

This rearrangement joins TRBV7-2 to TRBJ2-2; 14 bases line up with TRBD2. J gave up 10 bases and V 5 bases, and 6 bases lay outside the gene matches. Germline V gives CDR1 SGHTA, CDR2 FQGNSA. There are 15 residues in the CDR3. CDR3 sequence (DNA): TGTGCCAGCAGCCGACTAGCGGGGGGGCCGGAGGAGCTGTTTTTT. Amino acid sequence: CASSRLAGGPEELFF. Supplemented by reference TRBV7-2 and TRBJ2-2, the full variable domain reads GAGVSQSPSNKVTEKGKDVELRCDPISGHTALYWYRQSLGQGLEFLIYFQGNSAPDKSGLPSDRFSAERTGGSVSTLTIQRTQQEDSAVYLCASSRLAGGPEELFFGEGSRLTVL.

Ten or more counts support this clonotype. The CDR3 DNA follows: TGTGCCATCAACCCCCAGGGTCTAAACACTGAAGCTTTCTTT. The encoded protein is CAINPQGLNTEAFF. The rearrangement links TRBV10-3 to TRBJ1-1; TRBD1 is a possible D gene (5 bases). Trimming shortened V by 7 bases and J by 2 bases, and 14 bases separated the two germline ends. The length of the CDR3 is 14 residues. The germline V gene has CDR1 ENHRY and CDR2 SYGVKD.

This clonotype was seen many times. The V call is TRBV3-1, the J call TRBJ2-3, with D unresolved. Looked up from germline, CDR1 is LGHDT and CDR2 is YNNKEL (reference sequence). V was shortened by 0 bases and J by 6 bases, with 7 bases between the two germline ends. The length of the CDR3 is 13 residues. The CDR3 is CASSQDPTDTQYF. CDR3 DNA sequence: TGTGCCAGCAGCCAAGATCCCACCGATACGCAGTATTTT.

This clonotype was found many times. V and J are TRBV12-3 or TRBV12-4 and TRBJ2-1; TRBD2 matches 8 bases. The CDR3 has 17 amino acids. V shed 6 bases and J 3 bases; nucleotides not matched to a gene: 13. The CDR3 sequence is CASRRGGKAGVYNEQFF. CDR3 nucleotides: TGTGCCAGCAGGAGAGGGGGAAAAGCGGGGGTCTACAATGAGCAGTTCTTC.

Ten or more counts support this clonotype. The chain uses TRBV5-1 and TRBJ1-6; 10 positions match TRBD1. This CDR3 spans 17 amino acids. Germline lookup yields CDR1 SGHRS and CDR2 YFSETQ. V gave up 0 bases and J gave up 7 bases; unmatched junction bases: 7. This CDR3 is CASSLAPPGQGNSPLHF. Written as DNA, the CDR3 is TGCGCCAGCAGCTTGGCCCCTCCGGGACAGGGGAATTCACCCCTCCACTTT.

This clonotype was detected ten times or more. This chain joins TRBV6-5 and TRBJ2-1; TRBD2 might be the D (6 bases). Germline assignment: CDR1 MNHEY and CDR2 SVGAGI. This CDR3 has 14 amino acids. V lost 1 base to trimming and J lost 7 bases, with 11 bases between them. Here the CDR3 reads CASSYLEGLNEQFF. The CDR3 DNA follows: TGTGCCAGCAGTTACTTGGAGGGCCTGAATGAGCAGTTCTTC.

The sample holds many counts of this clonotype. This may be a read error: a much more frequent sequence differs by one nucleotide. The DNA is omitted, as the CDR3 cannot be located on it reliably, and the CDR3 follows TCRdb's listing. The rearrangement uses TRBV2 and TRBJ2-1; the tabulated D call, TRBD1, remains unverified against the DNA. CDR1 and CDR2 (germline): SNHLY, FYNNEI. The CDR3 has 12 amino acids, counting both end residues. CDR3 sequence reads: CASHWGGGAKFF.

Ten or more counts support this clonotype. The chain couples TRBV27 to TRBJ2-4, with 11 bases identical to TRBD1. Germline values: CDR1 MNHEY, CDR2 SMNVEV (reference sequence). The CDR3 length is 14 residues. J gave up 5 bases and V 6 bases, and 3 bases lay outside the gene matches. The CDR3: CASSRTGGENIQYF. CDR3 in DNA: TGTGCCAGCAGCCGGACAGGGGGCGAAAACATTCAGTACTTC.

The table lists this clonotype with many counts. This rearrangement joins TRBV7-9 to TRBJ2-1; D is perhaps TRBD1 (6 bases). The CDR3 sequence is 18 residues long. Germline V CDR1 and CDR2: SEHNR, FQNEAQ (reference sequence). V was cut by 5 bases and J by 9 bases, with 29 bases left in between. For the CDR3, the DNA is TGTGCCAGCAGCACGCCCAGGGGAAGAAGAAGGGGAGTGACTGAGCAGTTCTTC. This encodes CASSTPRGRRRGVTEQFF.

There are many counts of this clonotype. The CDR3 reads CATSRGAAQETQYF. The CDR3 DNA reads as TGTGCCACCAGCAGAGGAGCGGCCCAAGAGACCCAGTACTTC. The chain employs TRBV15 and TRBJ2-5; D may be TRBD2 (5 bases). Germline CDR1 reads LNHNV; CDR2 reads YYDKDF (reference sequence). The CDR3 consists of 14 residues. V shed 1 base and J shed 1 base, with 7 bases lying between them. The full variable domain, its missing parts supplied by reference TRBV15 and TRBJ2-5, is DAMVIQNPRYQVTQFGKPVTLSCSQTLNHNVMYWYQQKSSQAPKLLFHYYDKDFNNEADTPDNFQSRRPNTSFCFLDIRSPGLGDTAMYLCATSRGAAQETQYFGPGTRLLVL.

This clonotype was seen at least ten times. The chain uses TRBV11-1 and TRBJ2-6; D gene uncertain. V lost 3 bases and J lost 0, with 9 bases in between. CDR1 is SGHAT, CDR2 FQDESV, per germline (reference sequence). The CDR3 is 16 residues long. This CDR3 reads CASSLLGDSGANVLTF. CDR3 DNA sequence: TGTGCCAGCAGCTTGCTTGGGGACTCTGGGGCCAACGTCCTGACTTTC.

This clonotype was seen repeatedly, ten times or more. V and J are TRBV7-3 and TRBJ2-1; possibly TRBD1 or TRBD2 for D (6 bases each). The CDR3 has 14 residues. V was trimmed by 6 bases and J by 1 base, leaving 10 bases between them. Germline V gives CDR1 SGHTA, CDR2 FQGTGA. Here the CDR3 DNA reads TGTGCCAGCAGTCGGGGGCAATCCTACAATGAGCAGTTCTTC. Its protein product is CASSRGQSYNEQFF.

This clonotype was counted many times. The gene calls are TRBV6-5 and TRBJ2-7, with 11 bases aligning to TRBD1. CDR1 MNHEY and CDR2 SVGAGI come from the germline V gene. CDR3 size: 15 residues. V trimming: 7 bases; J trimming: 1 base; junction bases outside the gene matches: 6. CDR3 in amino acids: CASITGTGGSYEQYF. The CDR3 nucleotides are TGTGCCAGCATCACTGGGACAGGGGGATCCTACGAGCAGTACTTC.

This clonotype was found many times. Here the CDR3 reads CATSGPGAWDTQYF. CDR3 bases: TGTGCCACCAGTGGTCCCGGGGCCTGGGATACGCAGTATTTT. This chain uses TRBV24-1 with TRBJ2-3; either TRBD1 or TRBD2 may supply D (5 bases each). Looked up from germline, CDR1 is KGHDR and CDR2 is SFDVKD. Between the trimmed V and J ends, which lost 5 bases and 6 bases, there was a span of 14 bases. The CDR3 has 14 residues.

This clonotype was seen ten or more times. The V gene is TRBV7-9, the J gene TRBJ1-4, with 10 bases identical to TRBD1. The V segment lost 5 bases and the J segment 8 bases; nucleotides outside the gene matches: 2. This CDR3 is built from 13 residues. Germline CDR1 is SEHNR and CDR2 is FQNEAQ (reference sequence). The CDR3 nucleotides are TGTGCCAGCAGCCTGGACAGGGGGGAAAAACTGTTTTTT. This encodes CASSLDRGEKLFF.

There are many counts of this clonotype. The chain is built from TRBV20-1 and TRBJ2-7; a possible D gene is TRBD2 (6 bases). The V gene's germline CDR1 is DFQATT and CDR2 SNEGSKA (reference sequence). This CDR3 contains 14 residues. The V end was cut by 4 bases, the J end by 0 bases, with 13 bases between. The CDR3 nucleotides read TGCAGTGCTATGGGGACTCCCAGCTCCTACGAGCAGTACTTC. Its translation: CSAMGTPSSYEQYF.

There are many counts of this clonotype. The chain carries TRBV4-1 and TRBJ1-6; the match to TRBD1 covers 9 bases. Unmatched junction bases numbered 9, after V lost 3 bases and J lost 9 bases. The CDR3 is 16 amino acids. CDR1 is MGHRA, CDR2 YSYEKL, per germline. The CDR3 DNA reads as TGCGCCAGCAGCCAGCCGGGACAGGGATCTGGTTCACCCCTCCACTTT. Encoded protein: CASSQPGQGSGSPLHF.

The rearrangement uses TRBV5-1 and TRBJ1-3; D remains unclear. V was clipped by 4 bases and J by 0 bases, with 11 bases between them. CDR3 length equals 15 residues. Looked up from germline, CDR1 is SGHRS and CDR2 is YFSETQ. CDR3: CASSEGGNSGNTIYF. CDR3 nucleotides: TGCGCCAGCAGCGAAGGTGGAAACTCTGGAAACACCATATATTTT.

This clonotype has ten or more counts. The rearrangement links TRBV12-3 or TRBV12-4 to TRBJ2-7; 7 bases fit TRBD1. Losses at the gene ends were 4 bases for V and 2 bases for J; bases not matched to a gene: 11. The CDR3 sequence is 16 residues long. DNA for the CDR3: TGTGCCAGCAGTTCCCCCTTCTCAACAGGGGCCTACGAGCAGTACTTC. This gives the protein CASSSPFSTGAYEQYF.

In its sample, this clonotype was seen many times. The CDR3 sequence: CSARDPLRGGQNEQFF. CDR3 DNA sequence: TGCAGTGCTAGAGATCCCCTGCGGGGGGGCCAGAATGAGCAGTTCTTC. This chain links TRBV20-1 with TRBJ2-1; 9 positions agree with TRBD2. V was clipped by 0 bases and J by 7 bases; unmatched bases: 10. Germline V gene lookup returns CDR1 DFQATT and CDR2 SNEGSKA (reference sequence). This CDR3 has 16 residues.

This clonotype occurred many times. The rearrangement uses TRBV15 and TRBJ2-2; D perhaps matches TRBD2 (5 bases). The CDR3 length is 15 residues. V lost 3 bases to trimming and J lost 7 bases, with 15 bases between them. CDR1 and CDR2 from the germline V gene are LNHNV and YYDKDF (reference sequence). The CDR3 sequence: CATSSRRAGNGELFF. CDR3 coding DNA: TGTGCCACCAGCAGTCGCCGGGCCGGGAACGGGGAGCTGTTTTTT.

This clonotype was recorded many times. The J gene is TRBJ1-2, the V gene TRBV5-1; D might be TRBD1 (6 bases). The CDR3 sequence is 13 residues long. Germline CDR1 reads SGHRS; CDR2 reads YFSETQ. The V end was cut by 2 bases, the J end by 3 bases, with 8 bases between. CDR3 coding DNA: TGCGCCAGCAGCTTTAGGGGGGACTATGGCTACACCTTC. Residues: CASSFRGDYGYTF.